This T cell receptor beta chain is drawn from a study of cytomegalovirus exposure and HLA in healthy donors. Background on the study: Sequencing of 150 million to 200 million T cells in an earlier analysis found about 120 million unique TCR beta sequences.

The CDR3 length is 16 residues. With 0 bases removed from V and 3 bases from J, the gap between germline ends came to 14 bases. Looked up from germline, CDR1 is MGHRA and CDR2 is YSYEKL. Whole-study findings and limits: TCR beta V- and J-gene trimming, according to a later analysis, was linked to a missense DCLRE1C variant. The study listed roughly 150 cytomegalovirus-associated TCR beta chains.

The PCR made use of 60 Vbeta and 13 Jbeta primers. Per the study methods: Later, 80 million or so unique TCR beta chains were counted in an analysis, and about 10 million of them were shared. TCRdb keeps only in-frame clones here, not all; method: immunoSEQ multiplex PCR. That table is the source of V, J and clone size, and D and trimming were worked out from the DNA. Here the sample spans about 150,000 clones, around 84% being singletons. A note on this clone: The antigen remains undetermined.

The sequence was obtained from a woman aged 18-30 years in good health and CMV-seronegative. This chain joins TRBV4-1 and TRBJ1-2; D is uncertain. Sequenced: PBMCs. Here the CDR3 reads CASSQDRVEVDYGYTF. CDR3 bases: TGCGCCAGCAGCCAAGATAGAGTGGAGGTTGACTATGGCTACACCTTC.